This passage covers 12 T cell receptor beta chains from one sample sequenced in a study of shared clonotypes between healthy human individuals (TCRdb year 2020). Library preparation employed the immunoSEQ multiplex PCR assay. What TCRdb holds here is the immuneACCESS table cut down to in-frame rearrangements. Part of the clones is not present; checked against another copy, under half of the missing clones reflect an unresolved V gene, and the others are unexplained. In all, the sample holds over a million clones, and 70% to 80% of those were seen once. The ten top clones hold under 0.6% of the sample. The sequencing sample was made of memory CD4+ T cells from PBMCs. The cell subset or site label, read with the paper, signifies: CD45RA-negative fraction. The receptors derive from a man between 18 and 35 years old in good health. Some clones in this sample may be carry-over from other donors' samples.

This chain links TRBV7-8 with TRBJ1-2; a possible D gene is TRBD1 (5 bases). The length of the CDR3 is 16 residues. V was shortened by 4 bases and J by 4 bases, with 19 bases between the two germline ends. The germline gives CDR1 SGHVS, CDR2 FQNEAQ. In DNA, the CDR3 is TGTGCCAGCAGCTCCGCGGGGGGGACCAGAGTCTATGGCTACACCTTC. This codes for CASSSAGGTRVYGYTF.

The rearrangement links TRBV9 to TRBJ2-2; 9 bases agree with TRBD2. V shed 4 bases and J 7 bases; nucleotides not matched to a gene: 8. This CDR3 has 15 amino acids. The V gene's germline CDR1 is SGDLS and CDR2 YYNGEE. Here the CDR3 DNA reads TGTGCCAGCAGCTCCGGGACTAGCTTTGGCGGGGAGCTGTTTTTT. Encoded protein: CASSSGTSFGGELFF. Variable domain in full (rest from reference TRBV9 and TRBJ2-2): DSGVTQTPKHLITATGQRVTLRCSPRSGDLSVYWYQQSLDQGLQFLIQYYNGEERAKGNILERFSAQQFPDLHSELNLSSLELGDSALYFCASSSGTSFGGELFFGEGSRLTVL.

This clone showed up just a few times. The chain uses TRBV5-1 and TRBJ1-1, with D hard to call. The V gene lost 7 bases and the J gene lost 1 base, with 11 bases spanning the gap. The CDR3 runs 13 residues. The V gene's germline CDR1 is SGHRS and CDR2 YFSETQ. CDR3 coding DNA: TGCGCCAGCGGATCATCAAGGAACACTGAAGCTTTCTTT. Translation gives CASGSSRNTEAFF.

This clone was recorded once. The chain combines TRBV4-2 with TRBJ2-6, with TRBD1 as a possible D gene (5 bases). The V end lost 2 bases, the J end lost 0 bases, and 11 bases lay between the germline ends. The CDR3 totals 17 residues. In germline, CDR1 is LGHNA, CDR2 YNFKEQ. The CDR3 nucleotides read TGTGCCAGCAGCCAAAGACAGAGGTTCTCTGGGGCCAACGTCCTGACTTTC. Amino acids: CASSQRQRFSGANVLTF.

This chain joins TRBV5-1 and TRBJ2-3, with 7 bases matching TRBD2. Germline CDR1 and CDR2: SGHRS and YFSETQ. V dropped 0 bases and J dropped 5; count of bases not matched to a gene: 3. The CDR3 extends over 14 amino acids. CDR3 region: CASSLVAGEDTQYF. In DNA form, the CDR3 reads TGCGCCAGCAGCTTGGTCGCGGGAGAAGATACGCAGTATTTT.

This sequence joins TRBV7-9 and TRBJ2-1; TRBD2 matches 14 bases. V dropped 1 base and J dropped 14; count of bases not matched to a gene: 4. Germline V CDR1 and CDR2: SEHNR, FQNEAQ (reference sequence). The CDR3 runs 14 residues. This chain's CDR3 is CASSLGETSGREFF. CDR3 in DNA: TGTGCCAGCAGCTTAGGAGAGACTAGCGGGAGGGAGTTCTTC.

Notes on this clone: The germline gene is not matched at one end of the junction; a read error may be the cause. This chain joins TRBV28 and TRBJ1-3; possibly TRBD1 for D (6 bases). The V gene's germline CDR1 is MDHEN and CDR2 SYDVKM. The CDR3 has 12 amino acids. The CDR3 sequence is CASSDEGTHRNF. CDR3 nucleotide sequence: TGTGCCAGCAGCGACGAAGGGACACATCGTAATTTT.

The chain joins TRBV7-3 to TRBJ2-3; no definite D call. CDR1 is SGHTA, CDR2 FQGTGA, per germline. Trimming cost V 8 bases and J 1 base, with 10 bases left between them. The CDR3 sequence is 13 residues long. This CDR3 reads CASGPVGTDTQYF. The DNA for the CDR3 is TGTGCCAGCGGGCCGGTAGGCACAGATACGCAGTATTTT.

This clone was counted a few times. The chain employs TRBV28 and TRBJ2-7; TRBD1 matches 9 bases. Germline V lookup: CDR1 MDHEN, CDR2 SYDVKM. This CDR3 has 16 amino acids. With 5 bases clipped from V and 0 bases from J, the junction kept 8 bases outside the gene matches. As DNA, the CDR3 is TGTGCCAGCAGTGTCCCGGGACAGGGCAACTCCTACGAGCAGTACTTC. This gives the protein CASSVPGQGNSYEQYF.

The chain has TRBV18 and TRBJ2-3; D not resolved. Germline CDR1 is KGHSH and CDR2 is LQKENI. V lost 3 bases and J 2 bases, leaving 9 bases between the germline ends. The CDR3 contains 14 residues. CDR3 region: CASSPVDTTDTQYF. CDR3 DNA sequence: TGTGCCAGCTCACCGGTGGATACCACAGATACGCAGTATTTT.

The genes are TRBV7-3 and TRBJ2-1, with 7 positions matching TRBD1. Germline values: CDR1 SGHTA, CDR2 FQGTGA. The CDR3 is made up of 15 amino acids. With V trimmed by 1 base and J by 3 bases, 3 bases remained unmatched. The CDR3 DNA follows: TGTGCCAGCAGCTTAAATCGGGACAGCTACAATGAGCAGTTCTTC. Its protein is CASSLNRDSYNEQFF.

This rearrangement joins TRBV18 to TRBJ1-1; TRBD1 matches 9 bases. The CDR3 has 16 residues. Germline values: CDR1 KGHSH, CDR2 LQKENI. Unmatched junction bases numbered 8, after V lost 1 base and J lost 5 bases. The CDR3 DNA reads TGTGCCAGCTCACCACGGACAGGGGCTGGGGAAACTGAAGCTTTCTTT. Its protein product is CASSPRTGAGETEAFF. The full variable domain, in which reference TRBV18 and TRBJ1-1 provide the parts outside the CDR3, is NAGVMQNPRHLVRRRGQEARLRCSPMKGHSHVYWYRQLPEEGLKFMVYLQKENIIDESGMPKERFSAEFPKEGPSILRIQQVVRGDSAAYFCASSPRTGAGETEAFFGQGTRLTVV.